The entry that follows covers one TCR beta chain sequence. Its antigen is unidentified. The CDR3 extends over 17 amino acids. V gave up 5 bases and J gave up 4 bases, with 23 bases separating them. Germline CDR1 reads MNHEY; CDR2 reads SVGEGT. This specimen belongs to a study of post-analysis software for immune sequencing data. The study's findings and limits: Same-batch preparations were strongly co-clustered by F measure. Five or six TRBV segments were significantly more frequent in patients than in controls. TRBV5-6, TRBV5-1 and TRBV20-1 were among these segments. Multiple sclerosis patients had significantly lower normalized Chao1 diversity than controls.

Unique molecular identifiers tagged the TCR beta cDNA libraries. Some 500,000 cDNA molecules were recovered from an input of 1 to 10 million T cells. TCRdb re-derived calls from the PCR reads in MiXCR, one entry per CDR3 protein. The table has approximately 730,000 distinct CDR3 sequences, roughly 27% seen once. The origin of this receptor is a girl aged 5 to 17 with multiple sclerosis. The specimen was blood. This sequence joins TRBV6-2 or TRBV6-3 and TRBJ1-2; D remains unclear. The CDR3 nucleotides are TGTGCCAGCAGTGGTCTAGGTACCGATCCTCGAGGCTATGGCTACACCTTC. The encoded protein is CASSGLGTDPRGYGYTF.